The 30 T cell receptor beta chains presented below share a single source sample, sequenced in a study of T cell changes during pregnancy in multiple sclerosis. Assay used: immunoSEQ multiplex PCR; TCRdb lists only in-frame clones, some missing. The table lists about 40,000 clones, around nine tenths of them singletons, with less than 8.5% in the top ten. Sequences were derived from CD8+ T cells from peripheral blood mononuclear cells, sampled before pregnancy. Receptors were obtained from a female donor with multiple sclerosis, enrolled in a pregnancy study.

This rearrangement joins TRBV10-3 to TRBJ2-3; D may be TRBD1 (5 bases). Germline CDR1 is ENHRY and CDR2 is SYGVKD. The CDR3 covers 13 residues. V was cut by 5 bases and J by 1 base, with 7 bases left in between. As DNA, the CDR3 is TGTGCCATCAGTTTGACAGGCACAGATACGCAGTATTTT. Translated: CAISLTGTDTQYF.

This clone was seen once. V and J are TRBV5-4 and TRBJ2-7; 7 bases map to TRBD1. The CDR3 loop spans 15 amino acids. CDR1 and CDR2 (germline): SGHNT, YYREEE (reference sequence). After removal of 4 bases from V and 3 bases from J, the junction contained 10 bases not matched to a gene. The CDR3 DNA reads TGTGCCAGCAGCAGGACAGGAACTCTTAACTACGAGCAGTACTTC. Its protein is CASSRTGTLNYEQYF.

The chain joins TRBV7-8 to TRBJ2-7; D is possibly TRBD2 (6 bases). The germline V gene has CDR1 SGHVS and CDR2 FQNEAQ. This CDR3 region has 18 residues. Trimming left V 2 bases short and J 4 bases short, with 24 bases between. The CDR3, as DNA: TGTGCCAGCAGCTTACCCCACCTCGCGGGACCACGACGGTACGAGCAGTACTTC. Encoded protein: CASSLPHLAGPRRYEQYF.

The chain combines TRBV6-5 with TRBJ2-7, with D perhaps TRBD2 (5 bases). The germline CDR1 and CDR2 sequences are MNHEY and SVGAGI. This CDR3 has 15 residues. With 2 bases removed from V and 3 bases from J, the gap between germline ends came to 14 bases. The chain's CDR3 is CASSYRAGKGYEQYF. The CDR3, as DNA: TGTGCCAGCAGTTACAGGGCCGGGAAGGGCTACGAGCAGTACTTC.

V and J are TRBV28 and TRBJ2-5; D possibly corresponds to TRBD2 (6 bases). The CDR3 has 16 residues. V lost 2 bases and J 5 bases, leaving 18 bases between the germline ends. Germline CDR1 is MDHEN and CDR2 is SYDVKM. CDR3 nucleotide sequence: TGTGCCAGCAGTTTAGGCGTAGGGCTAGGAGGGGAGACCCAGTACTTC. It is translated as CASSLGVGLGGETQYF.

The chain joins TRBV7-9 to TRBJ2-7, with 13 nucleotides matching TRBD2. The length of the CDR3 is 16 residues. Germline V gene sequence: CDR1 SEHNR, CDR2 FQNEAQ (reference sequence). V trimming: 3 bases; J trimming: 0 bases; junction bases outside the gene matches: 2. The CDR3 is CASSLGLAGSSYEQYF. Written as DNA, the CDR3 is TGTGCCAGCAGCTTGGGACTAGCGGGGAGCTCCTACGAGCAGTACTTC.

This chain uses TRBV4-2 with TRBJ2-3, with 9 bases identical to TRBD2. V was pared by 3 bases and J by 0 bases, with 7 bases of the junction left unmatched. Looked up from germline, CDR1 is LGHNA and CDR2 is YNFKEQ. CDR3 length: 17 amino acids. DNA of the CDR3: TGTGCCAGCAGCCAGTGGTTAGCGGGAGAAAGCACAGATACGCAGTATTTT. This encodes CASSQWLAGESTDTQYF.

This rearrangement joins TRBV28 to TRBJ2-7; D not resolved. Trimming left V 3 bases short and J 3 bases short, with 12 bases between. Germline assignment: CDR1 MDHEN and CDR2 SYDVKM. The CDR3 length is 14 residues. As DNA, the CDR3 is TGTGCCAGCAGTTTGCCCGGAGTCGACTACGAGCAGTACTTC. Translated, it gives CASSLPGVDYEQYF.

The chain combines TRBV9 with TRBJ2-1; TRBD2 aligns across 12 bases. CDR1 is SGDLS and CDR2 is YYNGEE in the germline V gene. Trimming cost V 1 base and J 0 bases; bases outside gene matches: 8. The length of the CDR3 is 19 residues. The CDR3, as DNA: TGTGCCAGCAGCGTAATCGGACTAGCGGGACCCAGCTCCTACAATGAGCAGTTCTTC. Amino acids: CASSVIGLAGPSSYNEQFF.

The CDR3 protein is CAISPGANTGELFF. CDR3 in DNA: TGTGCCATCAGTCCGGGAGCGAACACCGGGGAGCTGTTTTTT. The chain uses TRBV10-3 and TRBJ2-2; a weak D match, TRBD2 (6 bases). Trimming pared 5 bases from V and 0 bases from J, leaving 7 bases between. Germline CDR1 ENHRY, CDR2 SYGVKD. The CDR3 consists of 14 residues.

The rearrangement joins TRBV7-6 to TRBJ2-7, with D maybe TRBD2 (6 bases). Per the germline V gene, CDR1 is SGHVS and CDR2 is FNYEAQ. CDR3 length: 15 residues. Trimming removed 1 base from V and 1 base from J, with 11 bases in between. As DNA, the CDR3 is TGTGCCAGCAGCTTAGGAGCGGGTACGTCCTACGAGCAGTACTTC. It encodes CASSLGAGTSYEQYF.

The rearrangement links TRBV15 to TRBJ2-3; tentative D call: TRBD1 (5 bases). Germline V gives CDR1 LNHNV, CDR2 YYDKDF (reference sequence). V dropped 7 bases and J dropped 2 bases, with 10 bases sitting between them. The length of the CDR3 is 13 residues. The CDR3 nucleotides read TGTGCCACCAAAGGGGCGGCCACAGATACGCAGTATTTT. Its protein product is CATKGAATDTQYF. Full variable domain (outside the CDR3, taken from reference TRBV15 and TRBJ2-3): DAMVIQNPRYQVTQFGKPVTLSCSQTLNHNVMYWYQQKSSQAPKLLFHYYDKDFNNEADTPDNFQSRRPNTSFCFLDIRSPGLGDTAMYLCATKGAATDTQYFGPGTRLTVL.

The chain is built from TRBV5-8 and TRBJ1-5; unclear D gene. CDR3 size: 13 residues. Trimming took 1 base from V and 6 from J, leaving 8 bases between them. Germline assignment: CDR1 SGHTS and CDR2 YDEGEE. CDR3 nucleotide sequence: TGTGCCAGCAGCTTGTGGGCGTCTCAGCCCCAGCATTTT. Translation: CASSLWASQPQHF.

On this clone: Other DNA sequences within the sample encode an identical CDR3. V usage is TRBV7-9 and J usage is TRBJ2-7, with D perhaps matching TRBD2 (6 bases). Germline-derived CDR1 and CDR2 are SEHNR and FQNEAQ (reference sequence). V lost 2 bases and J 4 bases, leaving 12 bases between the germline ends. This CDR3 has 14 residues. For the CDR3, the DNA is TGTGCCAGCAGCTTAAGTGCCGGGAGTTACGAGCAGTACTTC. This translates into CASSLSAGSYEQYF.

The J gene is TRBJ2-2, the V gene TRBV10-3; a weak D match, TRBD2 (5 bases). The CDR3 sequence is 18 residues long. Germline assignment: CDR1 ENHRY and CDR2 SYGVKD. V gave up 4 bases and J gave up 0 bases, with 18 bases separating them. The CDR3 sequence: CAISAFLATSPNTGELFF. The CDR3 DNA sequence: TGTGCCATCAGTGCATTTCTAGCCACCTCACCGAACACCGGGGAGCTGTTTTTT.

This clone has just a few counts. The chain links TRBV27 to TRBJ2-2; D remains ambiguous. The V gene lost 2 bases and the J gene lost 6 bases, with 7 bases spanning the gap. Germline CDR1 reads MNHEY; CDR2 reads SMNVEV (reference sequence). CDR3 length: 13 residues. The CDR3 DNA reads as TGTGCCAGCAGTTTACGGGTAGCCGGGGAGCTGTTTTTT. Protein: CASSLRVAGELFF.

A word on this clone: The junction departs from the called germline gene at one end, perhaps through a read error. The chain is built from TRBV7-7 and TRBJ2-5; D perhaps matches TRBD1 (6 bases). Germline V gene lookup returns CDR1 SSHAT and CDR2 FNYEAQ (reference sequence). The CDR3 covers 16 residues. The CDR3 DNA reads as TGTGCTAGCAGCGCTACAGGGTCGATAGAACAAGAGACCCAGTACTTC. Amino acids: CASSATGSIEQETQYF.

The chain recombines TRBV29-1 with TRBJ2-3; possible D gene TRBD1, 5 bases. The CDR3 has 16 residues. Trimming shortened V by 4 bases and J by 0 bases, and 17 bases separated the two germline ends. The germline gives CDR1 SQVTM, CDR2 ANQGSEA. CDR3: CSVVARGGDSTDTQYF. CDR3 coding DNA: TGCAGCGTTGTAGCTAGGGGCGGAGATAGCACAGATACGCAGTATTTT.

The V call is TRBV30, the J call TRBJ2-7; 10 bases are a match to TRBD1. The junction had 5 bases not matched to a gene; V was cut back by 3 bases and J by 3 bases. Per germline, CDR1 GTSNPN and CDR2 SVGIG (reference sequence). This CDR3 has 14 amino acids. The CDR3: CAWSTGTGDYEQYF. The DNA for the CDR3 is TGTGCCTGGAGCACCGGGACAGGGGACTACGAGCAGTACTTC.

The chain has TRBV4-1 and TRBJ2-7, with 7 bases fitting TRBD2. The CDR3 is made up of 14 amino acids. V dropped 6 bases and J dropped 4; count of bases not matched to a gene: 9. Germline V gene sequence: CDR1 MGHRA, CDR2 YSYEKL. CDR3 in DNA: TGCGCCAGCAGTCCTGGGACTATTTTTTACGAGCAGTACTTC. Encoded protein: CASSPGTIFYEQYF.

The chain recombines TRBV4-3 with TRBJ2-5; TRBD2 might be the D (6 bases). V was cut by 4 bases and J by 2 bases, with 14 bases left in between. CDR3 size: 15 residues. Germline CDR1 reads LGHNA; CDR2 reads YSLEER. CDR3 loop: CASSLTGTLQETQYF. Written as DNA, the CDR3 is TGCGCCAGCAGCCTGACCGGGACTCTACAAGAGACCCAGTACTTC.

This clone has only a few counts. The chain combines TRBV6-5 with TRBJ2-7, with a tentative D call TRBD2 (5 bases). The CDR3 runs to 15 residues. Germline-derived CDR1 and CDR2 are MNHEY and SVGAGI. Trimming removed 0 bases at V and 0 bases at J, with 9 bases between. For the CDR3, the DNA is TGTGCCAGCAGTTACTCGAGTGGGAGCTCCTACGAGCAGTACTTC. Its translation is CASSYSSGSSYEQYF.

A note on this clone: Other nucleotide sequences from this sample produce the same CDR3. The V call is TRBV27, the J call TRBJ2-1, with 11 bases matching TRBD2. V was clipped by 6 bases and J by 3 bases; unmatched bases: 1. Germline CDR1 reads MNHEY; CDR2 reads SMNVEV (reference sequence). The CDR3 loop spans 14 amino acids. CDR3 sequence reads: CASRTSGSYNEQFF. The DNA of the CDR3 is TGTGCCAGCAGAACTAGCGGGAGCTACAATGAGCAGTTCTTC.

CDR3 in amino acids: CASSSDSWGTDTQYF. In DNA, the CDR3 is TGTGCCAGCAGCTCGGACTCATGGGGCACAGATACGCAGTATTTT. This chain joins TRBV28 and TRBJ2-3; tentative D call: TRBD2 (5 bases). This CDR3 comprises 15 residues. The V gene's germline CDR1 is MDHEN and CDR2 SYDVKM. V shed 6 bases and J shed 1 base, with 14 bases lying between them.

The chain employs TRBV7-2 and TRBJ2-7; D is perhaps TRBD1 (5 bases). V was trimmed by 5 bases and J by 2 bases, leaving 10 bases between them. This CDR3 is built from 13 residues. Germline CDR1 and CDR2: SGHTA and FQGNSA. CDR3 DNA sequence: TGTGCCAGCAGCGTCAGGGCCCCCTACGAGCAGTACTTC. This sequence encodes CASSVRAPYEQYF.

The rearrangement links TRBV19 to TRBJ1-1; TRBD1 matches 8 bases. Losses at the gene ends were 11 bases for V and 4 bases for J; bases not matched to a gene: 9. The CDR3 consists of 13 residues. Germline V gene sequence: CDR1 LNHDA, CDR2 SQIVND (reference sequence). The CDR3 here is CAVGLRGLTEAFF. CDR3 bases: TGTGCCGTCGGTCTCAGGGGGCTCACTGAAGCTTTCTTT.

The rearrangement joins TRBV6-4 to TRBJ2-6; 7 bases align to TRBD1. The CDR3 covers 15 residues. V dropped 3 bases and J dropped 1; count of bases not matched to a gene: 0. The V gene's germline CDR1 is MRHNA and CDR2 SNTAGT. DNA of the CDR3: TGTGCCAGCAGTGAGACAGGGTCTGGGGCCAACGTCCTGACTTTC. Its translation is CASSETGSGANVLTF.

The CDR3 here is CASSLSGLAISYEQYF. In nucleotides, the CDR3 is TGTGCCAGCAGCTTGTCGGGACTAGCAATTTCCTACGAGCAGTACTTC. The rearrangement joins TRBV28 to TRBJ2-7; 9 bases align to TRBD2. Trimming removed 6 bases from V and 1 base from J; junction bases left unmatched: 10. This CDR3 contains 16 residues. Germline V gives CDR1 MDHEN, CDR2 SYDVKM.

In DNA, the CDR3 is TGTGCCAGCAACTCCAGAATGCTTCAGGGGAGTTATGGCTACACCTTC. The encoded protein is CASNSRMLQGSYGYTF. The gene calls are TRBV5-6 and TRBJ1-2; tentatively, D is TRBD1 (6 bases). CDR1 and CDR2 from the germline V gene are SGHDT and YYEEEE. Trimming removed 6 bases at V and 5 bases at J, with 23 bases between. The CDR3 covers 16 residues.

This chain connects TRBV4-1 to TRBJ2-6; the D gene is possibly TRBD1 (5 bases). The V gene's germline CDR1 is MGHRA and CDR2 YSYEKL. Between the trimmed V and J ends, which lost 0 bases and 4 bases, there was a span of 19 bases. The CDR3 contains 19 residues. CDR3 sequence: CASSQDSLAGSTGANVLTF. The CDR3, as DNA: TGCGCCAGCAGCCAAGACTCCCTCGCAGGGTCTACCGGGGCCAACGTCCTGACTTTC.